This T cell receptor beta chain came from a study of blood T cell repertoires in COVID-19. Study summary: The cDNA or gDNA used as material had been derived from T cells, B-cell-depleted T cells, or PBMCs.

Original data processing: It was from reference gene primer amplification that nucleated cell counts were estimated. The repertoire was sequenced with immunoSEQ multiplex PCR; TCRdb's copy has only in-frame clones and lacks some. V and J calls and clone size are those listed in that table; D and trimming were worked out from the DNA. The repertoire includes about 71,000 clones, 75% to 90% of them detected once, and roughly 4.6% sits in the top ten. This clone was found once. The material sequenced was peripheral blood. This receptor was taken from a man older than 75 with acute or convalescent COVID-19.

The CDR3 nucleotides are TGCGCCAGCAGCCAGGACAGGGGGACTGAAGCTTTCTTT. This codes for CASSQDRGTEAFF. The chain carries TRBV4-1 and TRBJ1-1; TRBD1 agrees at 10 bases. The CDR3 extends over 13 amino acids. V was clipped by 3 bases and J by 5 bases; unmatched bases: 0. Germline-derived CDR1 and CDR2 are MGHRA and YSYEKL.